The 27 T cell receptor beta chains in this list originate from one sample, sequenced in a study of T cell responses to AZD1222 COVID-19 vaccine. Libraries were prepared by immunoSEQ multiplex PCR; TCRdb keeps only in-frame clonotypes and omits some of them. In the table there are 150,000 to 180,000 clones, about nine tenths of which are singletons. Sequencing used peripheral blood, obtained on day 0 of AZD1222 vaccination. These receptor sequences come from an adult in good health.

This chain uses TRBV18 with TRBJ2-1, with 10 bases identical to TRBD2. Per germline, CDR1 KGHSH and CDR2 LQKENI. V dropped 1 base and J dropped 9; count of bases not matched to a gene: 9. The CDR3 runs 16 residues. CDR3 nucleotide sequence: TGTGCCAGCTCACCACTGGCTAGCGGGAGCATCACTGAGCAGTTCTTC. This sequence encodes CASSPLASGSITEQFF.

The DNA for the CDR3 is TGTGCCACCAGCCAAGACTCCCCGGGGGTCAATGAGCAGTTCTTC. Residues: CATSQDSPGVNEQFF. This chain links TRBV15 with TRBJ2-1, with D tentatively TRBD2 (6 bases). Trimming pared 5 bases from V and 6 bases from J, leaving 17 bases between. CDR1 LNHNV and CDR2 YYDKDF come from the germline V gene (reference sequence). This CDR3 region has 15 residues.

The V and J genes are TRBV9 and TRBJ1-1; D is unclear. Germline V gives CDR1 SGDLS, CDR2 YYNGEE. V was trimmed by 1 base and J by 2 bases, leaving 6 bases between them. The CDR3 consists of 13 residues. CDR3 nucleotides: TGTGCCAGCAGCGTAAAGACAAACACTGAAGCTTTCTTT. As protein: CASSVKTNTEAFF.

For the CDR3, the DNA is TGTGCCAGCAACCCTGACAGGAGCTACGAGCAGTACTTC. This codes for CASNPDRSYEQYF. The chain joins TRBV6-5 to TRBJ2-7, with D perhaps matching TRBD1 (6 bases). Trimming removed 7 bases from V and 3 bases from J, with 13 bases in between. The CDR3 sequence is 13 residues long. The V gene's germline CDR1 is MNHEY and CDR2 SVGAGI.

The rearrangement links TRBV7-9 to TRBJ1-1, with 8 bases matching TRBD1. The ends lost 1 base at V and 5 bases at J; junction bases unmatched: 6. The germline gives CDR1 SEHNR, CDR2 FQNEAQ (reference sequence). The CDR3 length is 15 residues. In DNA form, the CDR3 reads TGTGCCAGCAGCTTAGACAGGGGGTTTATGACTGAAGCTTTCTTT. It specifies CASSLDRGFMTEAFF. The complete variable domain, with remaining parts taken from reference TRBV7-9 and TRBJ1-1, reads DTGVSQNPRHKITKRGQNVTFRCDPISEHNRLYWYRQTLGQGPEFLTYFQNEAQLEKSRLLSDRFSAERPKGSFSTLEIQRTEQGDSAMYLCASSLDRGFMTEAFFGQGTRLTVV.

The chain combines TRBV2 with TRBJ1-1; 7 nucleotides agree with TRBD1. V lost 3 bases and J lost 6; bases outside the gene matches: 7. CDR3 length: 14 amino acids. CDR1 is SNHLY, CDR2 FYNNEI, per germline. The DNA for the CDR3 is TGTGCCAGCAGTGAGGGACAGTCTTCTCCTGAAGCTTTCTTT. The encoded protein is CASSEGQSSPEAFF.

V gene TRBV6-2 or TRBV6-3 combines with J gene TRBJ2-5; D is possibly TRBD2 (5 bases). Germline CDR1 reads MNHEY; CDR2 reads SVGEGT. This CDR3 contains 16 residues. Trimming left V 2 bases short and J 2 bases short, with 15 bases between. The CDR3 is CASSYPTGRVQETQYF. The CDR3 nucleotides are TGTGCCAGCAGTTACCCCACCGGGCGGGTTCAAGAGACCCAGTACTTC.

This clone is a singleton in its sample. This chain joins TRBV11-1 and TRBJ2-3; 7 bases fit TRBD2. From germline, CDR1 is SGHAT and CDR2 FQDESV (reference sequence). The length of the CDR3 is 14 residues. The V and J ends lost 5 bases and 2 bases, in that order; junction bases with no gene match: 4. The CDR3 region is CASSHLAATDTQYF. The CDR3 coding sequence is TGTGCCAGCAGCCACCTAGCGGCCACAGATACGCAGTATTTT.

The CDR3 coding sequence is TGTGCCAGTAGTAAGGGTAGCGGATTCAACACCGGGGAGCTGTTTTTT. Its translation: CASSKGSGFNTGELFF. The rearrangement links TRBV19 to TRBJ2-2; possibly TRBD2 for D (6 bases). The V end lost 4 bases, the J end lost 2 bases, and 14 bases lay between the germline ends. Germline V lookup: CDR1 LNHDA, CDR2 SQIVND (reference sequence). This CDR3 has 16 amino acids.

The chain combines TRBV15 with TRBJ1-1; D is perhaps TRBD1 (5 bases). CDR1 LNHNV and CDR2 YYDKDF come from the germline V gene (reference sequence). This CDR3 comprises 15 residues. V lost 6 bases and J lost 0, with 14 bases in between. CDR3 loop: CATSRDEGMNTEAFF. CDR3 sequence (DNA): TGTGCCACCAGTAGGGACGAGGGCATGAACACTGAAGCTTTCTTT. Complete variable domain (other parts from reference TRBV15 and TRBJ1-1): DAMVIQNPRYQVTQFGKPVTLSCSQTLNHNVMYWYQQKSSQAPKLLFHYYDKDFNNEADTPDNFQSRRPNTSFCFLDIRSPGLGDTAMYLCATSRDEGMNTEAFFGQGTRLTVV.

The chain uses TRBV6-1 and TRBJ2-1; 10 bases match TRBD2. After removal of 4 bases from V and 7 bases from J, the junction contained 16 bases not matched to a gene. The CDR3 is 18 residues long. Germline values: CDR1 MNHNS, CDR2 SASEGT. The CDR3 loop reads CASSVSVSSGSLGNEQFF. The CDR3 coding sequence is TGTGCCAGCAGTGTGAGTGTGTCTAGCGGGAGTTTAGGGAATGAGCAGTTCTTC.

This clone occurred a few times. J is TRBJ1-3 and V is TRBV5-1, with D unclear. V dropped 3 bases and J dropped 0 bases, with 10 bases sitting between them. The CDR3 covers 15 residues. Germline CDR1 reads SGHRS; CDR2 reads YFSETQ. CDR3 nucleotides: TGCGCCAGCAGCTCGGGAGGGAGCTCTGGAAACACCATATATTTT. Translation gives CASSSGGSSGNTIYF.

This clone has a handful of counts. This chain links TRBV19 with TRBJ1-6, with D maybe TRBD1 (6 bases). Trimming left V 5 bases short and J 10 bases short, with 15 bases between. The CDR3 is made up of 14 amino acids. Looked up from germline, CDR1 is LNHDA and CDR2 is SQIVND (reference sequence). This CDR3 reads CASSLDSGVSPLHF. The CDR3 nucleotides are TGTGCCAGTAGTTTGGACAGCGGCGTATCACCCCTCCACTTT. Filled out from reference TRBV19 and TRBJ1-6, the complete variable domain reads DGGITQSPKYLFRKEGQNVTLSCEQNLNHDAMYWYRQDPGQGLRLIYYSQIVNDFQKGDIAEGYSVSREKKESFPLTVTSAQKNPTAFYLCASSLDSGVSPLHFGNGTRLTVT.

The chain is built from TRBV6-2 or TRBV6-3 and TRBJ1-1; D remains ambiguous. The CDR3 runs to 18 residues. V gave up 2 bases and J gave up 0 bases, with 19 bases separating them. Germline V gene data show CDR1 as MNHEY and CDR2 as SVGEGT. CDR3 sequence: CASSYRRAISTLNTEAFF. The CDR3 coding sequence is TGTGCCAGCAGTTACCGACGGGCAATTTCGACGCTGAACACTGAAGCTTTCTTT.

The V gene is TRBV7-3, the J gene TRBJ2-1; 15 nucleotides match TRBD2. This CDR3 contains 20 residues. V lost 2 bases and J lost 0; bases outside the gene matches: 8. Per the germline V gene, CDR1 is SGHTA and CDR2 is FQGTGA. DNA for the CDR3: TGTGCCAGCAGCTTACACGGACTAGCGGGAGGGGCGAGCTCCTACAATGAGCAGTTCTTC. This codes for CASSLHGLAGGASSYNEQFF.

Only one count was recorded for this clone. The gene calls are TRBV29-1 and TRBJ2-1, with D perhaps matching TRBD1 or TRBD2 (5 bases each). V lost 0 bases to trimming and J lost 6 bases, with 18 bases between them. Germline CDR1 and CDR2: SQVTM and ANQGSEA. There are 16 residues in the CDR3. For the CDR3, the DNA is TGCAGCGTTGAAGATTATAACGGGGCACAATTCAATGAGCAGTTCTTC. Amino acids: CSVEDYNGAQFNEQFF.

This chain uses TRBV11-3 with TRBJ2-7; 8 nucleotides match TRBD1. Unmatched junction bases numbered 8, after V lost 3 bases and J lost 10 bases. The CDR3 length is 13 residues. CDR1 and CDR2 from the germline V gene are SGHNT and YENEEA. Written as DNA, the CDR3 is TGTGCCAGCAGCTTCCTCACGGGACAGGAACAGTACTTC. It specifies CASSFLTGQEQYF.

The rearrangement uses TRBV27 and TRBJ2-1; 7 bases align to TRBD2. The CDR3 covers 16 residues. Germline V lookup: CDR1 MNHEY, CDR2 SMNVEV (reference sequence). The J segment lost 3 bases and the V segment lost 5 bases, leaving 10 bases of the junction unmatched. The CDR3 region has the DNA TGTGCCAGCAGTATAAGCGGGACGGGCATCTACAATGAGCAGTTCTTC. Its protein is CASSISGTGIYNEQFF.

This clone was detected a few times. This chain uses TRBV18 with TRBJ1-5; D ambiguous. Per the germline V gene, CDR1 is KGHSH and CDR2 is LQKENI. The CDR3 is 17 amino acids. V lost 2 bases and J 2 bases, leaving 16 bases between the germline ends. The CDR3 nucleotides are TGTGCCAGCTCACCAAGGCAGATACCCGGGGGCAATCAGCCCCAGCATTTT. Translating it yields CASSPRQIPGGNQPQHF.

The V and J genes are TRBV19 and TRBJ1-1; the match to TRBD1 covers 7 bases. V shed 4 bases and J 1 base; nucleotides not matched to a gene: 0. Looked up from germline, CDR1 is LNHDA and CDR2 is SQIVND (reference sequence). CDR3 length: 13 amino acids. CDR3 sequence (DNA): TGTGCCAGTAGTACAGGGGGGAACACTGAAGCTTTCTTT. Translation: CASSTGGNTEAFF.

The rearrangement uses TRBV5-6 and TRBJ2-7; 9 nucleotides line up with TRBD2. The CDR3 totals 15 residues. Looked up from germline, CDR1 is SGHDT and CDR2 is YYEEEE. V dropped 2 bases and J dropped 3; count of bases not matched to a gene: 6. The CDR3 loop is CASSFYSGSNYEQYF. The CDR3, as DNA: TGTGCCAGCAGCTTCTATAGCGGGAGTAACTACGAGCAGTACTTC.

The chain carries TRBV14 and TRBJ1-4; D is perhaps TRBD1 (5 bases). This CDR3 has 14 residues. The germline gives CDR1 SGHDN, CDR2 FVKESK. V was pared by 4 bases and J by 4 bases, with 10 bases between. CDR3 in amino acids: CASSLTDLNEKLFF. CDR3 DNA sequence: TGTGCCAGCAGCCTGACAGACCTTAATGAAAAACTGTTTTTT.

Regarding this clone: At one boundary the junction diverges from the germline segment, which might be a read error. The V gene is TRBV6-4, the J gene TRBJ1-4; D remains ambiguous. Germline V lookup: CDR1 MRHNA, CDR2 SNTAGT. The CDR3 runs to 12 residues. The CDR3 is CASRNTREGEVF. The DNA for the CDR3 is TGTGCCAGCAGAAATACTAGGGAGGGTGAGGTTTTT.

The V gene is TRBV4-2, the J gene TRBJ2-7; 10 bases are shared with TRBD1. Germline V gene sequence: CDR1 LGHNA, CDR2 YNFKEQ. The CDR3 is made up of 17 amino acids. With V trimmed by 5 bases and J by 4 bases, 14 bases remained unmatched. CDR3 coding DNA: TGTGCCAGCAGCTCCCGGGACAGGGGAGGCCTGGGGTACGAGCAGTACTTC. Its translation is CASSSRDRGGLGYEQYF.

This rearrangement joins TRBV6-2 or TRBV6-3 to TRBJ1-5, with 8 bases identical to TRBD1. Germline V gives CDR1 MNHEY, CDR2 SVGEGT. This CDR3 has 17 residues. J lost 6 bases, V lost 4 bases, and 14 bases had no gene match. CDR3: CASSFGQGSHGVQPQHF. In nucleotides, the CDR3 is TGTGCCAGCAGTTTCGGACAGGGCTCCCACGGGGTTCAGCCCCAGCATTTT.

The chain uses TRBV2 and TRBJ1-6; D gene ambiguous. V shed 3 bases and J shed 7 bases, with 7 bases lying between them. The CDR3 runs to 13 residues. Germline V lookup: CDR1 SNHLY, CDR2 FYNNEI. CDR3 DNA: TGTGCCAGCAGTGACAGACCAAATTCACCCCTCCACTTT. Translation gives CASSDRPNSPLHF.

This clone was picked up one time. The CDR3 spells CASSSQGSPLKGEQFF. In DNA form, the CDR3 reads TGTGCCAGCAGTTCCCAGGGCTCACCACTTAAGGGTGAGCAGTTCTTC. The chain couples TRBV27 to TRBJ2-1, with D possibly matching TRBD1 (5 bases). Per germline, CDR1 MNHEY and CDR2 SMNVEV (reference sequence). The V end was cut by 4 bases, the J end by 9 bases, with 22 bases between. This CDR3 has 16 amino acids.